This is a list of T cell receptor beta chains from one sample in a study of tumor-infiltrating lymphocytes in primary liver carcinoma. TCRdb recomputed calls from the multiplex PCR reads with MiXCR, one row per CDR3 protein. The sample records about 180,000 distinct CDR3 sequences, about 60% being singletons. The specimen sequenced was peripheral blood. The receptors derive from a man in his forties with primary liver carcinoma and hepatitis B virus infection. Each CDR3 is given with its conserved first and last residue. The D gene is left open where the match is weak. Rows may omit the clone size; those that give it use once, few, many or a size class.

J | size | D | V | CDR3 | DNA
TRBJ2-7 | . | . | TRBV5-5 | CASSLVGISYEQYF | TGTGCCAGCAGCTTGGTCGGGATCTCCTACGAGCAGTACTTC
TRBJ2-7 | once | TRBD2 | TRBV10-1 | CANSSGTSAYEQYF | TGCGCCAACAGCTCCGGGACTAGCGCCTACGAGCAGTACTTC
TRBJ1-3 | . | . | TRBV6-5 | CASSYSGTPNSGNTIYF | TGTGCCAGCAGTTACTCGGGGACTCCGAACTCTGGAAACACCATATATTTT
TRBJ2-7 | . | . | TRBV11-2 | CASNLEGTAYEQYF | TGTGCCAGCAACTTGGAAGGGACGGCCTACGAGCAGTACTTC
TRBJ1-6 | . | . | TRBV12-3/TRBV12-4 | CASSLVPPDNSPLHF | TGTGCCAGCAGTTTAGTGCCCCCCGACAATTCACCCCTCCACTTT
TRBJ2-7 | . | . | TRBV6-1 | CASSASGQGFYEQYF | TGTGCCAGCAGCGCAAGCGGGCAGGGGTTCTACGAGCAGTACTTC
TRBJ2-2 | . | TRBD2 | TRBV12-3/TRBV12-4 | CASTSKREGTGELFF | TGTGCCAGCACCTCAAAGCGGGAGGGGACCGGGGAGCTGTTTTTT
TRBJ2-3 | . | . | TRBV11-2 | CASSSLIGTTSTDTHYF | TGTGCCAGCAGCTCCCTTATCGGGACAACTAGCACAGATACGCACTATTTT
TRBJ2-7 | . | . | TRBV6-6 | CASTLQGLARSSYEQYF | TGTGCCAGCACCCTTCAGGGCCTAGCGCGGAGCTCCTACGAGCAGTACTTC
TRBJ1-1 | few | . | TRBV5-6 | CASSMTRGAATEAFF | TGTGCCAGCAGCATGACCAGGGGCGCGGCCACTGAAGCTTTCTTT
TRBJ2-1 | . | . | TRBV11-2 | CASTSISGRNEQFF | TGTGCCAGCACCTCAATCTCAGGGAGAAATGAGCAGTTCTTC
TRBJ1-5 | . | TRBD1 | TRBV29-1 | CSVMDRGGSNQPQHF | TGCAGCGTTATGGACAGGGGAGGCAGCAATCAGCCCCAGCATTTT
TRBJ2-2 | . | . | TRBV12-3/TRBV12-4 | CASSLQSDTGELFF | TGTGCCAGCAGTTTACAGTCCGATACCGGGGAGCTGTTTTTT
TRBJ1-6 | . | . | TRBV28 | CTSSLHGNDSPLHF | TGTACCAGCAGTTTACATGGGAATGATTCACCCCTCCACTTT
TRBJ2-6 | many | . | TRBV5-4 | CASSLGQVSGANVLTF | TGTGCCAGCAGCTTGGGACAGGTGTCTGGGGCCAACGTCCTGACTTTC
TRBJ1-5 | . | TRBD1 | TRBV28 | CASSSTTGNTDQPQHF | TGTGCCAGCAGTTCGACGACAGGGAATACCGATCAGCCCCAGCATTTT
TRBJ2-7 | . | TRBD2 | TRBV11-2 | CASSLWTSGPEQYF | TGTGCCAGCAGCTTATGGACTAGCGGCCCCGAGCAGTACTTC
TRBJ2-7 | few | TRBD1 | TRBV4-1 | CASSQESKGQIYEQYF | TGCGCCAGCAGCCAAGAGTCAAAGGGACAGATCTACGAGCAGTACTTC
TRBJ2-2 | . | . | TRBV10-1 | CASSESEGVPGELFF | TGCGCCAGCAGTGAGTCAGAGGGGGTTCCCGGGGAGCTGTTTTTT
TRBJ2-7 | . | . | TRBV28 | CASRGGGLGYEQYF | TGTGCCAGCCGGGGCGGAGGTTTGGGCTACGAGCAGTACTTC
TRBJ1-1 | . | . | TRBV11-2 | CASSFSLPSLNTETFF | TGTGCCAGCAGCTTTTCGTTACCAAGCTTGAACACTGAAACTTTCTTT
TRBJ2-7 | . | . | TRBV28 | CASSVTTGLYEQYF | TGTGCCAGCAGTGTCACCACAGGGCTGTACGAGCAGTACTTC
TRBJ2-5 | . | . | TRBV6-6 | CASSHPGDETQYF | TGTGCCAGCAGCCACCCGGGTGATGAGACCCAGTACTTC
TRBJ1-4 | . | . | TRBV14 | CASSQDRDGKLFF | TGTGCCAGCAGCCAAGACCGGGATGGAAAACTGTTTTTT
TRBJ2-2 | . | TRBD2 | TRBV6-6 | CASSLGLAGIMGELFF | TGTGCCAGCAGCCTCGGACTAGCGGGGATAATGGGGGAGCTGTTTTTT
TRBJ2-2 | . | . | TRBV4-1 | CASSQECSVGTGELFF | TGCGCCAGCAGCCAAGAATGTTCCGTGGGGACCGGGGAGCTGTTTTTT
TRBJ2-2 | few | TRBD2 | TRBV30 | CAWRGGLAATGELFF | TGTGCCTGGAGGGGGGGACTAGCGGCCACCGGGGAGCTGTTTTTT
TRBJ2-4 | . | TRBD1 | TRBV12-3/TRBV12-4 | CASRRDRGTGIKNIQYF | TGTGCCAGCAGGCGTGACAGGGGCACTGGGATCAAAAACATTCAGTACTTC
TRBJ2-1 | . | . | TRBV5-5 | CASSWTQDSYNEQFF | TGTGCCAGCAGCTGGACCCAGGATTCCTACAATGAGCAGTTCTTC
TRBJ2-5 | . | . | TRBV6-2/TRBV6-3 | CASSRRQQETQYF | TGTGCCAGCAGTCGTCGACAACAAGAGACCCAGTACTTC
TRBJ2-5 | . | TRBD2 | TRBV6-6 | CASSYLSGRTRETQYF | TGTGCCAGCAGTTACCTTAGCGGGAGGACCCGAGAGACCCAGTACTTC
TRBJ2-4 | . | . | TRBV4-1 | CASSHLRVAQNIQYF | TGCGCCAGCAGCCACCTCCGGGTAGCTCAAAACATTCAGTACTTC
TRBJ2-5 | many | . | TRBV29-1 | CSVYVSETQYF | TGCAGCGTTTACGTCAGCGAGACCCAGTACTTC
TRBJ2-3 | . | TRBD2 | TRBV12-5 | CASARSLAGPTDTQYF | TGTGCTAGTGCCCGATCACTAGCGGGACCCACAGATACGCAGTATTTT
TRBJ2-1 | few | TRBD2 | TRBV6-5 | CASTRGGREGNEQFF | TGTGCCAGCACTAGGGGAGGGAGAGAAGGCAATGAGCAGTTCTTC
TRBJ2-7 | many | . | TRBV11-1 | CASSLVQGYEQYF | TGTGCCAGCAGCTTAGTCCAGGGATACGAGCAGTACTTC
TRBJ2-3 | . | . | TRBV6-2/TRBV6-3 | CAGSLQGDTQYF | TGTGCCGGCAGTCTACAGGGAGATACGCAGTATTTT
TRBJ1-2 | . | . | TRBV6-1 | CASSEAQQDIYGYTF | TGTGCCAGCAGTGAAGCACAACAGGACATATATGGCTACACCTTC
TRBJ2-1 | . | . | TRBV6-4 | CASSDDPSAAGQFF | TGTGCCAGCAGTGACGACCCCTCCGCCGCGGGGCAGTTCTTC
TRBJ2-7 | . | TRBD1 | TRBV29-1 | CSAGTATINEQYF | TGCAGCGCCGGGACAGCGACCATCAACGAGCAGTACTTC
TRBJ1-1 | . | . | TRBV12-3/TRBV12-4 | CASSLAHKGAEAFF | TGTGCCAGCAGTTTAGCCCACAAGGGGGCTGAAGCTTTCTTT
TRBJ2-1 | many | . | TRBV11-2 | CASTRGFQGFRNWEQFF | TGTGCCAGCACCCGGGGGTTCCAGGGATTCCGGAATTGGGAGCAGTTCTTC
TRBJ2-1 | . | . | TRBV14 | CASCPLGLLNEQFF | TGTGCCAGCTGCCCTCTCGGACTACTCAATGAGCAGTTCTTC
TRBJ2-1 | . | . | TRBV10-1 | CASRLTDWRGPYNEQFF | TGCGCCAGCAGACTTACGGACTGGAGGGGGCCCTACAATGAGCAGTTCTTC
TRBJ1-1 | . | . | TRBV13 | CASSFGGYSSSTEAFF | TGTGCCAGCAGCTTCGGCGGGTACAGTTCAAGCACTGAAGCTTTCTTT
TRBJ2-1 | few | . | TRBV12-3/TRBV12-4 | CASSDGGPSYNEQFF | TGTGCCAGCAGTGATGGAGGGCCCTCCTACAATGAGCAGTTCTTC
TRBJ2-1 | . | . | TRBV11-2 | CARSPQGSQRQFF | TGTGCCAGAAGCCCCCAAGGGTCCCAGAGGCAGTTCTTC
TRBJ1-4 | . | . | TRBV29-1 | CSVEPLTEVEEKLFF | TGCAGCGTTGAACCATTAACAGAGGTGGAGGAAAAACTGTTTTTT
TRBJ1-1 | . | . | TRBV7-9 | CASSTYVNTEAFF | TGTGCCAGCAGCACTTATGTGAACACTGAAGCTTTCTTT
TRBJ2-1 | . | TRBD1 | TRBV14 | CASSPGQLNEQFF | TGTGCCAGCAGCCCGGGACAGCTTAACGAGCAGTTCTTC
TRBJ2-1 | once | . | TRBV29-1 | CSAVRDTVYNEQFF | TGCAGTGCTGTAAGGGACACCGTCTACAATGAGCAGTTCTTC
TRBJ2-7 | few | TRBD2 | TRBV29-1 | CSVRTSGRYEQYF | TGCAGCGTGCGGACTAGCGGGAGGTACGAGCAGTACTTC